This T cell receptor (beta chain) derives from a study of T cells in Graves' hyperthyroidism and ophthalmopathy. Study overall: The authors collected peripheral blood at initial diagnosis, before any treatment.

Amplification yielded TCR beta CDR3 regions, with RNA transcripts as the source. With the HTBI primer set, the TCR CDR3 went through a first round of RT-PCR. TCRdb itself ran the multiplex PCR reads through MiXCR, one entry per CDR3 protein. The table lists about 700,000 distinct CDR3 sequences, around 15% of them singletons, with 10% in the top ten. Per germline, CDR1 MDHEN and CDR2 SYDVKM. Trimming removed 7 bases from V and 4 bases from J, with 10 bases in between. This CDR3 has 12 amino acids. Based on clinical symptoms, serum thyroxine and TRAb, thyroid ultrasound and orbital computed tomography, diagnoses were reached.

Sample: blood. The chain is built from TRBV28 and TRBJ1-2, with D possibly being TRBD1 (5 bases). The TCR sequence derives from a young woman with Graves' hyperthyroidism. CDR3 protein: CASTRGSYGYTF. The CDR3 nucleotides are TGTGCCAGCACGCGGGGGTCCTATGGCTACACCTTC.